This T cell receptor beta chain was retrieved from a study of T cells in Graves' hyperthyroidism and ophthalmopathy. Study-wide results and caveats: A median 6.5 months before onset, the model predicted ophthalmopathy. Researchers found most expanded thyroid clonotypes above 0.001 in blood as well.

V trimming: 5 bases; J trimming: 0 bases; junction bases outside the gene matches: 1. Germline V CDR1 and CDR2: SGHRS, YFSETQ. The CDR3 loop spans 14 amino acids. This clonotype occurred a few times. What it binds is not known. RNA transcripts served as the template for amplifying TCR beta CDR3 regions. Researchers ran a first-round RT-PCR on the TCR CDR3 using the HTBI primer set. TCRdb re-derived calls from the multiplex PCR reads in MiXCR, one entry per CDR3 protein. The sample carries 300,000 to 500,000 distinct CDR3 sequences, more than 12% recorded once. This TCR was recovered from a woman aged 25-40 years with Graves' hyperthyroidism. Sequencing used blood. The gene calls are TRBV5-1 and TRBJ2-1; 8 nucleotides agree with TRBD2. The CDR3 DNA reads as TGCGCCAGCAGACTAGCGGACTCCTACAATGAGCAGTTCTTC. Protein: CASRLADSYNEQFF.